The text below deals with one T cell receptor (beta chain). Its antigen is undetermined. Clones were read by immunoSEQ multiplex PCR, and TCRdb kept only the in-frame ones, dropping some. This repertoire shows a few hundred thousand clones, about nine tenths found once; its top ten account for less than 4.5%. The source of the sample is a study of Ad26.COV2.S vaccination and SARS-CoV-2 variants. Study context: Each vaccinee took Ad26.COV2.S intramuscularly, once or twice 56 days apart.

The treatment denotes: about 20 received Ad26.COV2.S at low or high dose, single or two shots; five or six received placebo; per-sample allocation not given. The study sampled participants on day 63 after the first vaccine or placebo injection. This person who donated was an adult of 18-55 years in Boston. SARS-CoV-2 spike from the Wuhan strain was encoded by the vaccine, an Ad26 vector. Study-level results: Non-spike TCR breadth was similar in vaccine and placebo recipients.

CDR3 length: 14 amino acids. Germline lookup yields CDR1 LGHDT and CDR2 YNNKEL (reference sequence). Trimming took 3 bases from V and 10 from J; bases not matched to a gene: 10. The origin of this receptor is a person between 18 and 60 years old who received the Ad26.COV2.S COVID-19 vaccine or a placebo. The chain carries TRBV3-1 (or the pseudogene TRBV3-2) and TRBJ1-1; the match to TRBD1 covers 8 bases. The sequences come from peripheral blood, collected in a trial of Ad26.COV2.S vaccine versus placebo. DNA for the CDR3: TGTGCCAGCAGCCAGGCTGGCAGGGGGCTAGTAGCTTTCTTT. Translating gives CASSQAGRGLVAFF.